The source of this T cell receptor beta chain is a study of vaccination effects on CD4 cells after COVID-19. Sequencing was performed with immunoSEQ multiplex PCR; in TCRdb, only in-frame clones are kept and a portion is missing. Of about 61,000 clones in the sample, more than 80% are singletons; the top ten hold more than 2%. Expansion with viral peptide pools was applied to antigen-specific CD4+ T cells by the ViraFEST assay prior to sequencing. Isolation of CD4+ T cells took place after nine to ten days of culture. On days 3 and 7, fresh IL-2 medium replaced half the medium. Points from the study as a whole: At late timepoints after vaccination, vaccine- and infection-induced clones shrank markedly. Only 1 of 255 vaccine-induced clones from healthy vaccinees cross-reacted with common cold coronaviruses.

Trimming took off 6 bases at V and 0 bases at J, with 14 bases between the two ends. The V gene's germline CDR1 is MNHEY and CDR2 SMNVEV (reference sequence). The CDR3 covers 16 residues. Of note for this clone: Its antigen is not identified.

The TCR sequence derives from a human donor who received a COVID-19 vaccine. J is TRBJ2-2 and V is TRBV27, with D unclear. The specimen comprised CD4+ T cells from PBMCs cultured with HCoV-229E spike peptides, sampled before COVID-19 vaccination. CDR3 coding DNA: TGTGCCAGCAGCTATTTCGGCATCTCGAACACCGGGGAGCTGTTTTTT. Its protein product is CASSYFGISNTGELFF.